This T cell receptor (beta chain) was captured in a study of Ad26.COV2.S vaccination and SARS-CoV-2 variants. Background on the study: Ad26.COV2.S, an intramuscular injection, was given once or twice 56 days apart.

CDR3 size: 13 residues. The J segment lost 7 bases and the V segment lost 4 bases, leaving 0 bases of the junction unmatched. Assay used: immunoSEQ multiplex PCR; TCRdb lists only in-frame clones, some missing. The data hold about 350,000 clones, with around nine tenths observed a single time. Treatment in this sample: some 20 received Ad26.COV2.S at low or high dose, single or two shots; 5 received placebo; per-sample allocation not given. Samples came from day 63 after the first vaccine or placebo injection. The J gene is TRBJ2-1, the V gene TRBV12-3 or TRBV12-4; TRBD1 aligns across 11 bases. Sample: peripheral blood, taken in a trial of Ad26.COV2.S vaccine versus placebo. This TCR was recovered from a person aged 18 to 59 who received the Ad26.COV2.S COVID-19 vaccine or a placebo. The CDR3 DNA reads as TGTGCCAGCAGTTGGGACAGGGGGAATGAGCAGTTCTTC. It encodes CASSWDRGNEQFF.